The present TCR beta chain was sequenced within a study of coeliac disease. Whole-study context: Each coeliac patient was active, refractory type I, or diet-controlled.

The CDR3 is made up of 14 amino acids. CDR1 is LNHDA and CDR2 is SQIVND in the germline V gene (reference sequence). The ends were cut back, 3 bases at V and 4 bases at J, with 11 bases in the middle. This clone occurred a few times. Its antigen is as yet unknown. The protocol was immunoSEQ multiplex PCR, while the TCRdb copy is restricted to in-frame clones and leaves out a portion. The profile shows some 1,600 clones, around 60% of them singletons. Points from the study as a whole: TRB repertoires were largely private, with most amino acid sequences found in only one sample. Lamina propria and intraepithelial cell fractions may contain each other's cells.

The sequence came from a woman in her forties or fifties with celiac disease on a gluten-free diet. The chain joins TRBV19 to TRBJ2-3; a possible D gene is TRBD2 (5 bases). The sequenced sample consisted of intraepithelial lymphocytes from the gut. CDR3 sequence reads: CASSIVAGADTQYF. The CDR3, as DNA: TGTGCCAGTAGTATCGTTGCCGGGGCAGATACGCAGTATTTT. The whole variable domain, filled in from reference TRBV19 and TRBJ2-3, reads DGGITQSPKYLFRKEGQNVTLSCEQNLNHDAMYWYRQDPGQGLRLIYYSQIVNDFQKGDIAEGYSVSREKKESFPLTVTSAQKNPTAFYLCASSIVAGADTQYFGPGTRLTVL.